Listed below are T cell receptor beta chains from one sample, sequenced in a study of blood T cell repertoires in COVID-19. Assay used: immunoSEQ multiplex PCR; TCRdb lists only in-frame clones, some missing. The sample lists over 250,000 clones; more than 85% were seen once. The sample was PBMCs or T cells enriched from blood (not recorded which). Receptors originate from a man in his forties who had recovered from COVID-19. CDR3s include the opening cysteine and the closing phenylalanine or tryptophan. Fields, in order: CDR3 length, clone size, D gene, J gene, V gene, CDR3 DNA, CDR3 protein. The D gene is left open where the match is weak. Not every row has a clone size; where given, it reads once, few, many or a size class.

length: 15
size: NA
D: TRBD1
J: TRBJ2-5
V: TRBV9
DNA: TGTGCCAGCAGCGTAGACAGGGGAACCCAAGAGACCCAGTACTTC
CDR3: CASSVDRGTQETQYF

length: 14
size: few
D: TRBD2
J: TRBJ2-1
V: TRBV29-1
DNA: TGCAGCGTTGAACTAGCGGACTCCTACAATGAGCAGTTCTTC
CDR3: CSVELADSYNEQFF

length: 14
size: NA
D: TRBD1
J: TRBJ2-3
V: TRBV5-1
DNA: TGCGCCAGCAGCTTGGAGGGGGCAAAAGATACGCAGTATTTT
CDR3: CASSLEGAKDTQYF

length: 15
size: NA
D: NA
J: TRBJ2-3
V: TRBV3-1/TRBV3-2
DNA: TGTGCCAGCAGCCAAGGCCCCACCCCGAGGGATACGCAGTATTTT
CDR3: CASSQGPTPRDTQYF

length: 14
size: many
D: NA
J: TRBJ1-1
V: TRBV28
DNA: TGTGCCAGCAGTCCCATGGTCGCGGGCACTGAAGCTTTCTTT
CDR3: CASSPMVAGTEAFF

length: 14
size: NA
D: NA
J: TRBJ1-5
V: TRBV2
DNA: TGTGCCAGCAGCACGGACAGTCAGTATACGCCCCAGCATTTT
CDR3: CASSTDSQYTPQHF

length: 14
size: NA
D: NA
J: TRBJ2-4
V: TRBV19
DNA: TGTGCCAGTAGTAATCAGGGGACCAAAAACATTCAGTACTTC
CDR3: CASSNQGTKNIQYF

length: 14
size: NA
D: NA
J: TRBJ2-2
V: TRBV5-1
DNA: TGCGCCAGCAGGGACGAGGGAAACACCGGGGAGCTGTTTTTT
CDR3: CASRDEGNTGELFF

length: 13
size: NA
D: NA
J: TRBJ2-2
V: TRBV5-1
DNA: TGCGCCACGGGTACAACGAACACCGGGGAGCTGTTTTTT
CDR3: CATGTTNTGELFF

length: 15
size: NA
D: TRBD2
J: TRBJ2-7
V: TRBV5-1
DNA: TGCGCCAGCAGCTTGGCCGGGGGAGGGACCTACGAGCAGTACTTC
CDR3: CASSLAGGGTYEQYF